The source of this T cell receptor beta chain is a study of blood T cell repertoires in COVID-19 (dated by TCRdb to the early 2020s). With respect to the entire study: The collaborator samples originated in the United States, Italy and Spain and spanned the acute and convalescent phases of COVID-19. HLA class I and class II types, where available, came from metadata supplied by the sample provider rather than from assay-based typing. The samples were drawn from two sources: the first 160 participants of the ongoing ImmuneRACE study, and 1,000 to 1,500 subjects contributed by 6 global collaborators. Nearly every sample came with metadata listing a de-identified subject ID, COVID-19 status, age in years and sex. Subjects who had been exposed to COVID-19, were actively infected with it, or had recovered from it provided the deeply sampled blood TCRbeta repertoires that made up the dataset. A freely available public database, intended as a resource for researchers studying the immune response to SARS-CoV-2, is where the repertoires were released. The material from the prospective study consisted of cDNA or gDNA derived from T cells, B-cell-depleted T cells, or PBMCs.

For this clone: Its antigen has not been determined. Base qualities are missing; no much larger clone stands one base away.

TCRbeta CDR3 regions were amplified from genomic DNA by means of the immunoSEQ Assay, a bias-controlled multiplex PCR. On the study's bioinformatics: The number of nucleated cells in each sample was estimated by amplification of reference gene primers within the assay. Sequence reads were collapsed and filtered to measure the absolute abundance of every unique TCRbeta CDR3 rearrangement. For each sample, productive Simpson clonality was calculated by taking the square root of Simpson's diversity index across productive rearrangements. Sourced from immuneACCESS, this table was stored by TCRdb with only in-frame sequences that have V and J called. A share of the clones is absent; for the studies checked, an unresolved V gene accounts for under half, and the remainder has no known explanation. Clone size and the V and J calls come from that table; the DNA yielded D and trimming. Across this sample there are more than 25,000 clones, with about 80% seen only once. The ten largest clones add up to under 45% of the sample.

Overall study results and their limits: The amount of clinical and demographic metadata varied by source and participant and was provided uncurated.

There are 15 amino acids in the CDR3, from cysteine to phenylalanine inclusive. Left in the record is the CDR3 DNA by itself, 45 bases read in frame from the first base. Each collaborating institution followed its own protocols to collect whole blood in K2EDTA tubes. For TCRbeta analysis, collaborators shipped samples as frozen whole blood, isolated PBMCs, or DNA extracted from either of those sample types. The sample was peripheral blood. The rearranged chain carries TRBV1 and TRBJ2-2; the listed D gene, TRBD1, was not tested against the DNA. TRBV1 is a recognized pseudogene. The receptor was derived from a woman aged 80 or over with acute or convalescent COVID-19. The CDR3 amino acid sequence is: CTSSQDRTQTGELFF. The nucleotides are TGCACCAGCAGCCAAGATAGGACACAAACCGGGGAGCTGTTTTTT.